A selection of T cell receptor beta chains follows, all from one sample in a study of blood T cell repertoires in COVID-19. Profiled with immunoSEQ multiplex PCR; TCRdb holds only in-frame clones, not every one. The sample records some 81,000 clones, more than 90% being singletons. The material sequenced was peripheral blood. The receptor source for this set is a human donor with active COVID-19. The donor label of this sample is uncertain. Each CDR3 is given with its conserved first and last residue. The order of the fields is J gene, D gene, clone size, CDR3 length, V gene, CDR3 protein, CDR3 DNA. A D gene is named only where the DNA matches it firmly. The size of a clone is reported for some rows only, either as once, few or many, or as a class for expanded clones.

>TRBJ1-1|TRBD1|.|12|TRBV7-6
CASSLGSGGAFF
TGTGCCAGCAGCTTAGGATCAGGGGGAGCTTTCTTT
>TRBJ2-4|TRBD2|.|21|TRBV9
CASRQWTSGSRIRLAKNIQYF
TGTGCCAGCAGACAATGGACTAGCGGGAGCCGGATTCGGTTAGCCAAAAACATTCAGTACTTC
>TRBJ1-3|.|.|17|TRBV7-8
CASSLETGVWSGNTIYF
TGTGCCAGCAGCTTAGAGACAGGAGTGTGGTCTGGAAACACCATATATTTT
>TRBJ1-2|.|.|15|TRBV7-2
CASSLAGGDPRGYTF
TGTGCCAGCAGCTTAGCGGGCGGGGACCCGAGAGGCTACACCTTC
>TRBJ1-6|TRBD1|.|15|TRBV27
CASKARGRSNSPLHF
TGTGCCAGTAAAGCCAGGGGGCGCAGTAATTCACCCCTCCACTTT
>TRBJ1-3|TRBD1|.|14|TRBV13
CASSRTGDGNTIYF
TGTGCCAGCAGCCGCACAGGGGACGGAAACACCATATATTTT
>TRBJ2-1|TRBD2|once|17|TRBV9
CASSAGSGRESYNEQFF
TGTGCCAGCAGCGCCGGAAGCGGGAGGGAATCCTACAATGAGCAGTTCTTC
>TRBJ1-5|.|few|15|TRBV5-1
CASSLAAGSNQPQHF
TGCGCCAGCAGCTTGGCGGCAGGAAGCAATCAGCCCCAGCATTTT
>TRBJ2-5|TRBD2|.|17|TRBV3-1/TRBV3-2
CASSQASSGAPLGTQYF
TGTGCCAGCAGCCAAGCGTCTAGCGGGGCCCCTCTCGGGACCCAGTACTTC
>TRBJ2-7|TRBD2|.|15|TRBV2
CASIRGAGAFYEQYF
TGTGCCAGCATTCGGGGAGCGGGGGCCTTCTACGAGCAGTACTTC
>TRBJ1-2|TRBD1|.|13|TRBV29-1
CSVSGTGNYGYTF
TGCAGCGTTTCCGGGACAGGGAACTATGGCTACACCTTC
>TRBJ2-1|TRBD2|once|16|TRBV5-1
CASSLGASGGLGEQFF
TGCGCCAGCAGCTTGGGGGCTAGCGGGGGCCTTGGGGAGCAGTTCTTC
>TRBJ2-7|TRBD1|.|17|TRBV11-2
CASSLSQIGQGTYEQYF
TGTGCCAGCAGCTTATCCCAGATAGGACAGGGTACCTACGAGCAGTACTTC
>TRBJ1-2|.|.|12|TRBV3-1/TRBV3-2
CASKSGDYGYTF
TGTGCCAGCAAATCAGGGGACTATGGCTACACCTTC
>TRBJ2-5|TRBD2|once|15|TRBV28
CASSLLGLAGETQYF
TGTGCCAGCAGTTTATTGGGACTAGCCGGAGAGACCCAGTACTTC
>TRBJ2-6|.|.|20|TRBV7-8
CASSLGAYTKDSSGANVLTF
TGTGCCAGCAGCTTAGGGGCATATACGAAGGACAGCTCTGGGGCCAACGTCCTGACTTTC
>TRBJ2-2|.|.|15|TRBV7-9
CASSTGQSNTGELFF
TGTGCCAGCAGCACCGGACAGTCGAACACCGGGGAGCTGTTTTTT
>TRBJ2-5|TRBD2|.|12|TRBV7-8
CASSHSGETQYF
TGTGCCAGCAGCCATAGCGGGGAGACCCAGTACTTC
>TRBJ1-2|.|.|15|TRBV6-1
CASSEFPGTNYGYTF
TGTGCCAGCAGTGAGTTTCCAGGGACTAACTATGGCTACACCTTC
>TRBJ1-2|.|.|15|TRBV5-1
CASYPTTQVDYGYTF
TGCGCCAGTTACCCAACAACCCAGGTCGACTATGGCTACACCTTC
>TRBJ1-5|.|.|12|TRBV28
CAINDRNQPQHF
TGTGCCATCAACGACAGGAATCAGCCCCAGCATTTT
>TRBJ2-1|.|.|16|TRBV7-8
CASSLAAGTPYNEQFF
TGTGCCAGCAGCTTAGCGGCAGGTACTCCCTACAATGAGCAGTTCTTC
>TRBJ1-1|TRBD1|.|14|TRBV11-3
CASSTQGANTEAFF
TGTGCCAGCAGCACCCAGGGGGCGAACACTGAAGCTTTCTTT
>TRBJ1-4|.|.|14|TRBV28
CASNQGLTNEKLFF
TGTGCCAGCAACCAGGGGTTAACTAATGAAAAACTGTTTTTT
>TRBJ1-2|TRBD1|.|15|TRBV6-4
CASSDSATGYNGYTF
TGTGCCAGCAGTGACTCGGCGACAGGGTATAATGGCTACACCTTC
>TRBJ2-7|TRBD2|few|13|TRBV6-5
CASAGGSLYEQYF
TGTGCCAGCGCGGGGGGGTCCCTCTACGAGCAGTACTTC
>TRBJ2-1|.|.|15|TRBV5-1
CASSLTGGAYNEQFF
TGCGCCAGCAGCTTGACAGGGGGGGCCTACAATGAGCAGTTCTTC
>TRBJ1-2|.|.|13|TRBV12-3/TRBV12-4
CASSSRVGYGYTF
TGTGCCAGCAGTTCCAGGGTGGGGTATGGCTACACCTTC
>TRBJ1-1|.|.|13|TRBV5-1
CASSFSGNTEAFF
TGCGCCAGCAGCTTTTCAGGGAACACTGAAGCTTTCTTT
>TRBJ1-5|.|.|16|TRBV5-5
CASSPTVGASNQPQHF
TGTGCCAGCAGCCCAACAGTGGGCGCGAGCAATCAGCCCCAGCATTTT
>TRBJ2-5|TRBD1|.|15|TRBV28
CASSLAGQGQETQYF
TGTGCCAGCAGTTTAGCAGGACAGGGGCAAGAGACCCAGTACTTC
>TRBJ1-6|.|.|15|TRBV4-1
CASSQEVGVDSPLHF
TGCGCCAGCAGCCAAGAAGTAGGGGTCGATTCACCCCTCCACTTT
>TRBJ2-7|TRBD2|.|16|TRBV28
CASSSLGLAGLYEQYF
TGTGCCAGCAGTTCTTTAGGACTAGCGGGTCTCTACGAGCAGTACTTC
>TRBJ1-6|TRBD1|.|15|TRBV15
CATSTGQGRNSPLHF
TGTGCCACCAGCACGGGACAGGGGAGGAATTCACCCCTCCACTTT
>TRBJ2-7|.|.|16|TRBV4-1
CASSQDGGGSLDEQYF
TGCGCCAGCAGCCAAGATGGGGGGGGCAGTCTTGACGAGCAGTACTTC
>TRBJ1-5|TRBD1|once|14|TRBV7-2
CASSSTGGYQPQHF
TGTGCCAGCAGTTCTACAGGGGGCTATCAGCCCCAGCATTTT
>TRBJ2-5|.|.|18|TRBV6-6
CASSLTGVLANYQETQYF
TGTGCCAGCAGTCTCACGGGGGTGCTAGCGAATTACCAAGAGACCCAGTACTTC
>TRBJ1-2|TRBD1|.|13|TRBV2
CASRLDRVDGYTF
TGTGCCAGCAGACTCGACAGGGTTGATGGCTACACCTTC
>TRBJ2-1|.|.|11|TRBV5-4
CASSARGVEFF
TGTGCCAGCAGCGCCCGCGGGGTGGAGTTCTTC
>TRBJ2-5|.|.|13|TRBV2
CASSVVTQGTQYF
TGTGCCAGCAGTGTTGTCACGCAGGGCACCCAGTACTTC
>TRBJ2-3|TRBD1|.|17|TRBV5-1
CASSPVGGRAGTDTQYF
TGCGCCAGCAGCCCGGTAGGGGGCAGGGCCGGCACAGATACGCAGTATTTT
>TRBJ1-4|TRBD1|.|14|TRBV29-1
CSVEDKDRDGKLFF
TGCAGCGTTGAAGATAAGGACAGGGATGGAAAACTGTTTTTT